These T cell receptor beta chains were read from a single sample in a study of radiotherapy plus CTLA-4 blockade in lung cancer. Profiled with immunoSEQ multiplex PCR; TCRdb holds only in-frame clones, not every one. The sample lists approximately 85,000 clones, around 87% occurring once. Source: peripheral blood, taken from a patient treated with radiotherapy plus ipilimumab. The receptor set was obtained from a human donor with non-small cell lung cancer who had a partial response to radiotherapy plus ipilimumab. Both conserved end residues are part of each CDR3. The D gene is left open where the match is weak. Only some rows state a clone size, as once, few, many or a class for expanded clones.

d_gene	v_gene	abundance	j_gene	CDR3aa	CDR3nt
NA	TRBV10-3	NA	TRBJ2-2	CAIGGGWNTGELFF	TGTGCCATCGGGGGCGGGTGGAACACCGGGGAGCTGTTTTTT
NA	TRBV10-3	once	TRBJ2-2	CASGQNTGELFF	TGTGCCTCGGGACAGAACACCGGGGAGCTGTTTTTT
TRBD1	TRBV30	NA	TRBJ1-4	CAWRTQGVGEKLFF	TGTGCCTGGAGGACTCAGGGGGTGGGTGAAAAACTGTTTTTT
TRBD1	TRBV28	NA	TRBJ1-2	CASSSYGTGGAGPYGYTF	TGTGCCAGCAGTTCATACGGGACAGGGGGCGCGGGGCCCTATGGCTACACCTTC
NA	TRBV2	NA	TRBJ2-1	CASSAIGVSYNEQFF	TGTGCCAGCAGTGCTATCGGGGTTTCCTACAATGAGCAGTTCTTC
TRBD2	TRBV7-6	NA	TRBJ2-7	CASSLLAGLDYEQYF	TGTGCCAGCAGCTTACTAGCGGGACTTGACTACGAGCAGTACTTC
NA	TRBV9	NA	TRBJ1-6	CASSEGGLHSPLHF	TGTGCCAGCAGCGAGGGGGGGTTACATTCACCCCTCCACTTT
TRBD2	TRBV28	once	TRBJ2-1	CASATLAGVNEQFF	TGTGCCAGCGCCACCCTAGCGGGAGTTAATGAGCAGTTCTTC
NA	TRBV11-2	NA	TRBJ1-2	CASSLVLPAANYGYTF	TGTGCCAGCAGCTTAGTTTTGCCCGCAGCTAACTATGGCTACACCTTC
NA	TRBV12-5	NA	TRBJ1-1	CASGLVRVGGLTEAFF	TGTGCTAGTGGTTTGGTACGGGTTGGCGGACTCACTGAAGCTTTCTTT
TRBD2	TRBV18	NA	TRBJ2-1	CASSVGLADYNEQFF	TGTGCCAGCTCAGTGGGACTAGCTGATTACAATGAGCAGTTCTTC
TRBD1	TRBV7-8	NA	TRBJ1-2	CASSSRRDRVNGYTF	TGTGCCAGCAGCTCACGCAGGGACAGGGTAAACGGCTACACCTTC
TRBD2	TRBV11-1	NA	TRBJ2-3	CASSLVFGLAGITDTQYF	TGTGCCAGCAGCTTAGTATTCGGCTTAGCGGGGATCACAGATACGCAGTATTTT
TRBD1	TRBV19	NA	TRBJ2-5	CASSMGQVETQYF	TGTGCCAGTAGTATGGGACAGGTGGAGACCCAGTACTTC
NA	TRBV9	NA	TRBJ2-2	CASSVGLGNTGELFF	TGTGCCAGCAGCGTGGGGCTCGGCAACACCGGGGAGCTGTTTTTT
NA	TRBV7-2	once	TRBJ1-2	CASIPGGIHSYGYTF	TGTGCCAGCATCCCCGGTGGTATCCATTCGTATGGCTACACCTTC
NA	TRBV6-1	NA	TRBJ2-3	CASSVPDLIDTQYF	TGTGCCAGCAGTGTACCCGACTTAATAGATACGCAGTATTTT
NA	TRBV7-9	NA	TRBJ2-2	CASSPQGGNTGELFF	TGTGCCAGCAGCCCCCAGGGGGGGAACACCGGGGAGCTGTTTTTT
NA	TRBV5-8	NA	TRBJ2-2	CASSPRSGLGTGELFF	TGTGCCAGCAGCCCGAGATCCGGGTTGGGCACCGGGGAGCTGTTTTTT
TRBD2	TRBV5-1	NA	TRBJ2-1	CASSWTSGNTYNEQFF	TGCGCCAGCAGCTGGACTAGCGGGAACACCTACAATGAGCAGTTCTTC
TRBD2	TRBV7-4	NA	TRBJ2-7	CASSQRLAFSSYEQYF	TGTGCCAGCAGCCAAAGACTAGCGTTTAGCTCCTACGAGCAGTACTTC
TRBD1	TRBV7-7	NA	TRBJ2-1	CASSVDRGGTQFF	TGTGCTAGCAGCGTCGACAGGGGGGGCACACAGTTCTTC
NA	TRBV7-2	NA	TRBJ1-2	CASSPKGGYGYTF	TGTGCCAGCAGCCCCAAGGGGGGGTATGGCTACACCTTC
NA	TRBV7-8	once	TRBJ1-3	CASSQRSGSGSGNTIYF	TGTGCCAGCAGCCAAAGGTCAGGATCTGGCTCTGGAAACACCATATATTTT